This T cell receptor beta chain was obtained from a study of T cell responses to AZD1222 COVID-19 vaccine. Study summary: Second-dose schedules of about 4 or about 12 weeks were combined.

Details on this clone: What it recognizes is unknown.

CDR1 is SGHRS, CDR2 YFSETQ, per germline. The CDR3 has 15 residues. The ends lost 3 bases at V and 3 bases at J; junction bases unmatched: 6. Study-wide points: The donors showed a predominance of white British ancestry and of females, with possible underestimation of clonal diversity. Scientists sampled the repertoires only once the peak T cell response had passed.

Clones were sequenced by immunoSEQ multiplex PCR, and TCRdb holds only the in-frame ones, with some missing. This table holds about 150,000 clones, 80% to 95% found once. The receptor was derived from an adult in good health. The specimen comprised peripheral blood, sampled on day 0 of AZD1222 vaccination. This chain links TRBV5-1 with TRBJ2-3; 8 nucleotides line up with TRBD2. The CDR3 loop is CASSWGQRGTDTQYF. The CDR3, as DNA: TGCGCCAGCAGCTGGGGGCAGCGGGGGACAGATACGCAGTATTTT.